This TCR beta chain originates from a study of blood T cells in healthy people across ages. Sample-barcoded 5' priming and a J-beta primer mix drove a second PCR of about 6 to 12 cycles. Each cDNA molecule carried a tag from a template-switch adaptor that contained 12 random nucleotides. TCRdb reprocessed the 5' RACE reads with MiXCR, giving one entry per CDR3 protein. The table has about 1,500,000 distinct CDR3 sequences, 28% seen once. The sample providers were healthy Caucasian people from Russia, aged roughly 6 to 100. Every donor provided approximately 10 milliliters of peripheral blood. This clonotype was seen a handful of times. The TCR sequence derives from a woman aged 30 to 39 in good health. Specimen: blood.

CDR3 region: CASSLDGPRGSYNEQFF. The DNA for the CDR3 is TGTGCCAGCAGCTTAGATGGGCCGAGGGGCTCCTACAATGAGCAGTTCTTC. The chain carries TRBV7-9 and TRBJ2-1; D tentatively reads TRBD1 or TRBD2 (5 bases each). Trimming left V 1 base short and J 0 bases short, with 13 bases between. Germline V gene data show CDR1 as SEHNR and CDR2 as FQNEAQ (reference sequence). The CDR3 has 17 amino acids.